The next 7 T cell receptor beta chains were all read from a single sample in a study of naive CD8 T cells in extremely preterm neonates. The table came from immunoSEQ multiplex PCR; TCRdb's copy has only in-frame clones and leaves some out. The data show a few thousand clones, approximately 96% seen once. The sequenced sample consisted of naive CD8+ T cells from blood. The origin of the receptors is a human donor in good health.

The J gene is TRBJ2-1, the V gene TRBV4-2; 9 nucleotides match TRBD2. The CDR3 sequence is 13 residues long. Germline lookup yields CDR1 LGHNA and CDR2 YNFKEQ. V shed 4 bases, J shed 9 bases, and the junction held 4 bases outside the gene matches. DNA of the CDR3: TGTGCCAGCAGCCGGGGAGCGGGAGGTGAGCAGTTCTTC. This translates into CASSRGAGGEQFF.

J is TRBJ2-1 and V is TRBV9; the D gene is possibly TRBD2 (6 bases). Germline loops: CDR1 SGDLS, CDR2 YYNGEE. Trimming removed 1 base from V and 9 bases from J, with 17 bases in between. The CDR3 totals 15 residues. The chain's CDR3 is CASSVQLAVVGEQFF. The CDR3 region has the DNA TGTGCCAGCAGCGTACAACTAGCCGTAGTAGGTGAGCAGTTCTTC.

The gene calls are TRBV5-1 and TRBJ2-3; 9 bases are shared with TRBD1. Losses at the gene ends were 7 bases for V and 0 bases for J; bases not matched to a gene: 15. In germline, CDR1 is SGHRS, CDR2 YFSETQ. The length of the CDR3 is 18 residues. CDR3 sequence reads: CASYCTDRGHPSTDTQYF. The CDR3 region has the DNA TGCGCCAGCTACTGTACGGACAGGGGACACCCTAGCACAGATACGCAGTATTTT. Combining the CDR3 with reference TRBV5-1 and TRBJ2-3 gives the whole variable domain KAGVTQTPRYLIKTRGQQVTLSCSPISGHRSVSWYQQTPGQGLQFLFEYFSETQRNKGNFPGRFSGRQFSNSRSEMNVSTLELGDSALYLCASYCTDRGHPSTDTQYFGPGTRLTVL.

The chain uses TRBV7-6 and TRBJ2-3; 7 bases agree with TRBD2. The length of the CDR3 is 14 residues. Germline V gene data show CDR1 as SGHVS and CDR2 as FNYEAQ. The V segment lost 2 bases and the J segment 7 bases; nucleotides outside the gene matches: 6. CDR3 residues: CASSLFAGDHTQYF. For the CDR3, the DNA is TGTGCCAGCAGCTTATTTGCGGGAGACCATACGCAGTATTTT.

The gene calls are TRBV18 and TRBJ2-5, with a possible D match to TRBD2 (6 bases). The V gene lost 3 bases and the J gene lost 5 bases, with 13 bases spanning the gap. The length of the CDR3 is 14 residues. Per the germline V gene, CDR1 is KGHSH and CDR2 is LQKENI. The CDR3 loop reads CASSPGLREETQYF. CDR3 nucleotides: TGTGCCAGCTCACCGGGACTTCGGGAGGAGACCCAGTACTTC.

The chain uses TRBV28 and TRBJ2-1; D perhaps matches TRBD1 (7 bases). The CDR3 is 14 amino acids. Deletions cut 7 bases from V and 7 bases from J, with 17 bases between. Germline V gene data show CDR1 as MDHEN and CDR2 as SYDVKM. The CDR3 sequence: CASNNDREVNEQFF. The DNA of the CDR3 is TGTGCCAGCAACAACGACAGGGAGGTGAATGAGCAGTTCTTC.

V usage is TRBV2 and J usage is TRBJ2-2, with 10 bases identical to TRBD1. The CDR3 covers 17 residues. Germline V gene sequence: CDR1 SNHLY, CDR2 FYNNEI. V shed 7 bases and J 8 bases; nucleotides not matched to a gene: 16. The CDR3, as DNA: TGTGCCAGCACATTTATTGGCCGACAGGGGGCGTTTGGGGAGCTGTTTTTT. It is translated as CASTFIGRQGAFGELFF.